This T cell receptor beta chain stems from a study of T cell responses to AZD1222 COVID-19 vaccine. Study-level findings and limits: Nearly half of the spike-specific TCRs reportedly recognize variant regions that carry no mutations. Donors in the cohort were predominantly white British and more often female, and clonal diversity was possibly underestimated.

Measured with immunoSEQ multiplex PCR; TCRdb has only the in-frame clones, and not every one. Here the sample spans about 110,000 clones, roughly 86% being singletons. As concerns this clone: The antigen is undetermined.

Second-dose groups at about 4 or about 12 weeks were pooled. This receptor was taken from an adult who received the AZD1222 COVID-19 vaccine. Sequenced material: peripheral blood, taken 28 days after the second AZD1222 dose.

As DNA, the CDR3 is TGTGCCACCAGCAGCATTAAAGAGACCCAGTACTTC. Protein product: CATSSIKETQYF. The chain joins TRBV15 to TRBJ2-5; D gene ambiguous. V was clipped by 3 bases and J by 3 bases, with 5 bases between them. The germline CDR1 and CDR2 sequences are LNHNV and YYDKDF (reference sequence). The CDR3 runs 12 residues.